The sequence of this T cell receptor (beta chain) was determined in a study of cytomegalovirus exposure and HLA in healthy donors. Study findings and constraints: In vitro confirmation showed a few CMV-associated chains to be CMV antigen specific. Researchers left out some V segments, among them TRBV6-2 and TRBV6-3, as indistinguishable.

A word on this clone: What it binds is not known.

The PCR was carried out with 60 Vbeta primers and 13 Jbeta primers. TCRdb's copy holds only in-frame clones and misses some; the assay was immunoSEQ multiplex PCR. The table records some 140,000 clones, 70% to 80% of them present only once. Germline assignment: CDR1 MDHEN and CDR2 SYDVKM. The CDR3 loop spans 14 amino acids. Between the trimmed V and J ends, which lost 2 bases and 4 bases, there was a span of 9 bases. The sequenced sample was PBMCs. The chain has TRBV28 and TRBJ2-1; D gene unclear. The source is a man aged 30 to 39 in good health and CMV-seropositive. The CDR3 reads CASSLNRGYNEQFF. For the CDR3, the DNA is TGTGCCAGCAGTTTAAACCGAGGATACAATGAGCAGTTCTTC.